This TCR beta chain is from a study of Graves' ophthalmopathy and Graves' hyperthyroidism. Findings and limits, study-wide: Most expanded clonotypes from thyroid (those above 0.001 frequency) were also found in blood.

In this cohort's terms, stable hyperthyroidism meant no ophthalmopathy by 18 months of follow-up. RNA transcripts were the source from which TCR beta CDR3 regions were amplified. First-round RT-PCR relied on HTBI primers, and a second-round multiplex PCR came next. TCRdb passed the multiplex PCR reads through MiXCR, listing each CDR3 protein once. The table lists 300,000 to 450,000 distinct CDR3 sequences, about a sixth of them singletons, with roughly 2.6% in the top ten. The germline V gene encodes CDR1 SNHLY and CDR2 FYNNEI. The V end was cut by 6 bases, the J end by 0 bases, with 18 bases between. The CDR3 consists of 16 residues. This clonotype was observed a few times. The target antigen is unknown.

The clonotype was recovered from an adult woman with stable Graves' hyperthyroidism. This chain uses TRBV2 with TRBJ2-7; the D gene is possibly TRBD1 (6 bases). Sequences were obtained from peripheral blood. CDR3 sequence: CASSATGSGVSYEQYF. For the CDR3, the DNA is TGTGCCAGCAGCGCAACAGGGTCAGGGGTCTCCTACGAGCAGTACTTC.